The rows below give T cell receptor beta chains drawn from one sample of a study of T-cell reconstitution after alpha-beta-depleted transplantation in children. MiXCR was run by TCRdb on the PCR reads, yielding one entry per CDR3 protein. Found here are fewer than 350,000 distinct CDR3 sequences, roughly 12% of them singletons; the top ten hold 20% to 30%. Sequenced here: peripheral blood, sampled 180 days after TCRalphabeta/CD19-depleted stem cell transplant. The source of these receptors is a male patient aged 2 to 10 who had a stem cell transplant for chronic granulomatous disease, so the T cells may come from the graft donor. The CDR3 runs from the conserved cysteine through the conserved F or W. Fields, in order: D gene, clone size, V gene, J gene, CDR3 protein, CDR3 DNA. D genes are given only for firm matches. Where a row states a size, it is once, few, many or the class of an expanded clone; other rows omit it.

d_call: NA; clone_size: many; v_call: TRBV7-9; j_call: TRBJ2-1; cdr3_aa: CASSLTVLAPTNEQFF; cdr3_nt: TGTGCCAGCAGCTTAACCGTCCTAGCGCCCACCAATGAGCAGTTCTTC
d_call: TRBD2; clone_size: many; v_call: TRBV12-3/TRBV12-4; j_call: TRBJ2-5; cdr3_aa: CASMGAGGPIETQYF; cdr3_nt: TGTGCCAGCATGGGAGCGGGAGGGCCTATAGAGACCCAGTACTTC
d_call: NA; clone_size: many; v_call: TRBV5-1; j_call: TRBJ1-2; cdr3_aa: CASSRANYGYTF; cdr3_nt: TGCGCCAGCAGCCGGGCTAACTATGGCTACACCTTC
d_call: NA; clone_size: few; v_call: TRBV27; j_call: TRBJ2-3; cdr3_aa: CASSWTRQTDTQYF; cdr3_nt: TGTGCCAGCAGCTGGACTCGACAGACAGATACGCAGTATTTT
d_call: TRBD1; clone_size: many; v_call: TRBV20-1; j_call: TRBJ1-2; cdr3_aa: CSASGQGGRKNYGYTF; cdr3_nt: TGCAGTGCTAGTGGTCAGGGGGGCAGAAAAAACTATGGCTACACCTTC
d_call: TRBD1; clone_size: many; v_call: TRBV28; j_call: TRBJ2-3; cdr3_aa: CASRATGADTQYF; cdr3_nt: TGTGCCAGCAGGGCTACAGGGGCAGATACGCAGTATTTT
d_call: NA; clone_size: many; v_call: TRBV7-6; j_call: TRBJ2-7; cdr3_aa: CASSLLVTGTETSEQYF; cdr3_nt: TGTGCCAGCAGCTTGTTGGTAACCGGGACCGAAACTAGCGAGCAGTACTTC
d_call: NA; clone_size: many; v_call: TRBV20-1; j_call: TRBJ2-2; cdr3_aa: CSARDQFTGELFF; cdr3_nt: TGCAGTGCTAGAGATCAATTCACCGGGGAGCTGTTTTTT
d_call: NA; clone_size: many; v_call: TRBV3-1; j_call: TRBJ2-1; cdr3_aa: CASRSLDEQFF; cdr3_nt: TGTGCCAGCCGTAGTCTCGATGAGCAGTTCTTC
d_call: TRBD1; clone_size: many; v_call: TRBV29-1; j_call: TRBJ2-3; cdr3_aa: CSVEQGATDTQYF; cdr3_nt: TGCAGCGTGGAACAGGGGGCGACAGATACGCAGTATTTT
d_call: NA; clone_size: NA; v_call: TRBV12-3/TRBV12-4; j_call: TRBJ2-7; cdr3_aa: CASRGVLYEQYF; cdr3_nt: TGTGCCAGTCGAGGGGTACTATACGAGCAGTACTTC
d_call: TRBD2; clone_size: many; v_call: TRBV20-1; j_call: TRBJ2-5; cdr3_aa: CSATPRVAGGETQYF; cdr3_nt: TGCAGTGCCACGCCTCGGGTAGCGGGAGGAGAGACCCAGTACTTC
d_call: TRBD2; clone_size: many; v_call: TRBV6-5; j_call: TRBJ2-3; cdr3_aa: CATPGGGGHF; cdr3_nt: TGTGCCACCCCGGGAGGGGGGGGGCATTTT
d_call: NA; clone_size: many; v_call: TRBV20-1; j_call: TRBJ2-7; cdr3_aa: CSAQEGVGEQYF; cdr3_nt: TGCAGTGCTCAGGAGGGGGTGGGCGAGCAGTACTTC
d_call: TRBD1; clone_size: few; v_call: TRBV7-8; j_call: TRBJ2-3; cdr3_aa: CASSPRTGPLTQYF; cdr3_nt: TGTGCCAGCAGCCCCCGGACAGGGCCTCTAACGCAGTATTTT
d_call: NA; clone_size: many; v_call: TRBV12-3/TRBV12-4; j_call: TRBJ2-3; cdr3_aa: CASSLGTSTDTQYF; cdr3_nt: TGTGCCAGCAGCTTGGGGACTAGCACAGATACGCAGTATTTT
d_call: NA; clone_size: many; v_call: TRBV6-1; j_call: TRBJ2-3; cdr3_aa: CASRPPGRSTDTQYF; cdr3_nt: TGTGCCAGCAGGCCACCGGGCAGGAGCACAGATACGCAGTATTTT
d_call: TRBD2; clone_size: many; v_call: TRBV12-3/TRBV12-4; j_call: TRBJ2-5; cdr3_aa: CASSLRLAGAQETQYF; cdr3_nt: TGTGCCAGCAGTTTACGTCTAGCGGGGGCACAAGAGACCCAGTACTTC
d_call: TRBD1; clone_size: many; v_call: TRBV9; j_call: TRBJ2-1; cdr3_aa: CASSALPGQGINEQFF; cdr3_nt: TGTGCCAGCAGCGCCCTACCGGGACAGGGTATAAATGAGCAGTTCTTC
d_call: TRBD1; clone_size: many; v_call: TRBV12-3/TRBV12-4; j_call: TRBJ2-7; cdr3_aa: CASSPITWTGGHEQYF; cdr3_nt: TGTGCCAGCAGTCCCATAACATGGACAGGGGGCCACGAGCAGTACTTC
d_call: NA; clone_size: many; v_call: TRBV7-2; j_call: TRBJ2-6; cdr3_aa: CASSLVPGYSGANVLTF; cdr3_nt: TGTGCCAGCAGCTTAGTGCCGGGTTATTCTGGGGCCAACGTCCTGACTTTC
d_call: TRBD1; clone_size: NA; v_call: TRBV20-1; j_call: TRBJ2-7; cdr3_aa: CSPGRDRYEQYF; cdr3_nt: TGCAGTCCCGGCCGGGACAGATACGAGCAGTACTTC
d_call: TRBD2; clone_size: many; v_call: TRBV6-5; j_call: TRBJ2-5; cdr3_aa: CASSSGGSLKTQYF; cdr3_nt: TGTGCCAGCAGTTCGGGGGGGAGTTTGAAGACCCAGTACTTC
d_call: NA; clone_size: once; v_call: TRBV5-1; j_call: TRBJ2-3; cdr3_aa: CASNEGTDTQYF; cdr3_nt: TGCGCCAGCAATGAGGGCACAGATACGCAATATTTT
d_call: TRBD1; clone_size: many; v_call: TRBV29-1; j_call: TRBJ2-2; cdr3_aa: CSVGDRGTGELFF; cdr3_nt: TGCAGCGTTGGGGACAGGGGAACCGGGGAGCTGTTTTTT
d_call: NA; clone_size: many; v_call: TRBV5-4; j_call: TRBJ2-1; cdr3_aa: CASSLGGNPYNEQFF; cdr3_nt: TGTGCCAGCAGCTTGGGCGGGAACCCCTACAATGAGCAGTTCTTC
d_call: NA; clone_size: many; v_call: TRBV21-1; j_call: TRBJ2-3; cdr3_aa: CASSKRPSEFSTSTDTQYF; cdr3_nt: TGTGCCAGCAGCAAACGCCCTAGCGAGTTCTCCACTAGCACAGATACGCAGTATTTT
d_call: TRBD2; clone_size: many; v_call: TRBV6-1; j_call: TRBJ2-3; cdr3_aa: CASSPVLAGGSDTQYF; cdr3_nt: TGTGCCAGCAGCCCCGTACTAGCGGGCGGCTCAGATACGCAGTATTTT
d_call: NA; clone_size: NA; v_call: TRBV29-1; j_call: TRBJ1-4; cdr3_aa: CSVGRGAGANEKLFF; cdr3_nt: TGCAGCGTTGGAAGGGGGGCAGGAGCTAATGAAAAACTGTTTTTT
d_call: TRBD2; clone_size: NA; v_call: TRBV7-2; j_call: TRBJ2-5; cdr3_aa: CTSSFGAGGFQETQYF; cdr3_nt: TGTACCAGCAGCTTCGGAGCGGGGGGGTTCCAAGAGACCCAGTACTTC
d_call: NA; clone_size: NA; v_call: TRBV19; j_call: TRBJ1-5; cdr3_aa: CASSIAGNQPQHF; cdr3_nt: TGTGCCAGTAGTATAGCTGGGAATCAGCCCCAGCATTTT
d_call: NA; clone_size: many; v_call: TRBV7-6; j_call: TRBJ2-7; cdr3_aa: CASSLERQPYEQYF; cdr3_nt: TGTGCCAGCAGCTTAGAGAGGCAGCCGTACGAGCAGTACTTC
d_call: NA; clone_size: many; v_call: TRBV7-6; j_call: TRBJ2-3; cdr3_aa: CASSLLGGGTVRDTQYF; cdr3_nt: TGTGCCAGCAGCTTATTGGGGGGCGGGACAGTGAGAGATACGCAGTATTTT
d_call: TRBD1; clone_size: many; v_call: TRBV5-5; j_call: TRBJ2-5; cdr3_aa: CASSLIPGQGPETQYF; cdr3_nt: TGTGCCAGCAGCTTGATCCCGGGACAGGGCCCAGAGACCCAGTACTTC
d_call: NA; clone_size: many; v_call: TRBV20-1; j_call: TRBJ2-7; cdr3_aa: CSARGHKSSYEQYF; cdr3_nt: TGCAGTGCTAGAGGACATAAGAGCTCCTACGAGCAGTACTTC
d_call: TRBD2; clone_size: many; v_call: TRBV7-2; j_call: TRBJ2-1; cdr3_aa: CASSPLAGGPAEQFF; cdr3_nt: TGTGCCAGCAGCCCACTAGCGGGGGGGCCCGCTGAGCAGTTCTTC
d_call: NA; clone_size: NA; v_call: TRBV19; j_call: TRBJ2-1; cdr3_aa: CASSIETGRSYNEQFF; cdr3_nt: TGTGCCAGTAGTATAGAAACGGGGCGTTCCTACAATGAGCAGTTCTTC
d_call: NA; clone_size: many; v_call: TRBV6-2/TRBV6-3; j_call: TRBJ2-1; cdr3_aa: CASSYFAGDNNEQFF; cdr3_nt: TGTGCCAGCAGTTACTTTGCGGGGGACAACAATGAGCAGTTCTTC
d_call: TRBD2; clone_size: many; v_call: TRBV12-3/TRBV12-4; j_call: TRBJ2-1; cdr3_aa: CASSSLAGASYNEQFF; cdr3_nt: TGTGCCAGCAGTTCTCTAGCGGGGGCCTCCTACAATGAGCAGTTCTTC
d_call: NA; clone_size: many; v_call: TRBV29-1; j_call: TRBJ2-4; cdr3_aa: CSALAGAKNIQYF; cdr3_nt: TGCAGCGCGTTGGCGGGAGCCAAAAACATTCAGTACTTC
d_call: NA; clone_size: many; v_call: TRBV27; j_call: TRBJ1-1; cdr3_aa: CASNTNRLSIKNTEAFF; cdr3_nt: TGTGCCAGCAATACCAATCGGCTGTCTATAAAGAACACTGAAGCTTTCTTT
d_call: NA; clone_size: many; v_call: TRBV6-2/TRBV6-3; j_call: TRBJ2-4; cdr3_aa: CASSYSSRGGIQYF; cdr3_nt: TGTGCCAGCAGTTACTCAAGCAGGGGAGGCATTCAGTACTTC
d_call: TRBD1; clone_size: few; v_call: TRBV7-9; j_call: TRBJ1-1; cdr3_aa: CASSPWTGDTEAFF; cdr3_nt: TGTGCCAGCAGCCCCTGGACAGGGGACACTGAAGCTTTCTTT
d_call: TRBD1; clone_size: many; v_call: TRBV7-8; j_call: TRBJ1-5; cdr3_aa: CASSSEPGQGRSNQPQHF; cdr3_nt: TGTGCCAGCAGCTCAGAACCGGGACAGGGGAGGAGCAATCAGCCCCAGCATTTT
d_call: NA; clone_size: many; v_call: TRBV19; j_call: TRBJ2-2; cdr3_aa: CATRWGGELFF; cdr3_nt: TGTGCCACCAGATGGGGCGGGGAGCTGTTTTTT
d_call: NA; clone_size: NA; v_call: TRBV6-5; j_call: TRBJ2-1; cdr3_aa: CASSTGGLEVQNEQFF; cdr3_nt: TGTGCCAGCAGTACTGGGGGGCTAGAGGTACAAAATGAGCAGTTCTTC
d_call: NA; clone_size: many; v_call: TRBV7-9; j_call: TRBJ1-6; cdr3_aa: CASSPSIRISPLHF; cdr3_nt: TGTGCCAGCAGCCCCTCTATCAGGATCTCACCCCTCCACTTT
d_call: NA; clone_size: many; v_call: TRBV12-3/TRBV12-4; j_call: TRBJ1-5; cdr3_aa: CASSHESGGRNQPQHF; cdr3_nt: TGTGCCAGCAGCCACGAAAGTGGTGGACGAAATCAGCCCCAGCATTTT
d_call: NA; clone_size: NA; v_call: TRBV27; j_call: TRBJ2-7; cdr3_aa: CTSSRYEQYF; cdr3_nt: TGCACCAGCAGCCGTTACGAGCAGTACTTC
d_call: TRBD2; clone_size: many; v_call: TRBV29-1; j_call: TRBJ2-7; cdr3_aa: CSVGSGSFESYEQYF; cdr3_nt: TGCAGCGTCGGTAGCGGGAGCTTCGAGTCGTACGAGCAGTACTTC
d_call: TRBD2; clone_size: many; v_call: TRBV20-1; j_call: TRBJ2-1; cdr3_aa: CSARASRAGVISYNEQFF; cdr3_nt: TGCAGTGCTAGAGCCTCCCGGGCGGGAGTTATTTCCTACAATGAGCAGTTCTTC
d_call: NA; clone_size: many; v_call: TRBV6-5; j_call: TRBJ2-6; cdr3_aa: CASSYFPGGSGANVLTF; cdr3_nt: TGTGCCAGCAGTTACTTCCCCGGGGGCTCTGGGGCCAACGTCCTGACTTTC